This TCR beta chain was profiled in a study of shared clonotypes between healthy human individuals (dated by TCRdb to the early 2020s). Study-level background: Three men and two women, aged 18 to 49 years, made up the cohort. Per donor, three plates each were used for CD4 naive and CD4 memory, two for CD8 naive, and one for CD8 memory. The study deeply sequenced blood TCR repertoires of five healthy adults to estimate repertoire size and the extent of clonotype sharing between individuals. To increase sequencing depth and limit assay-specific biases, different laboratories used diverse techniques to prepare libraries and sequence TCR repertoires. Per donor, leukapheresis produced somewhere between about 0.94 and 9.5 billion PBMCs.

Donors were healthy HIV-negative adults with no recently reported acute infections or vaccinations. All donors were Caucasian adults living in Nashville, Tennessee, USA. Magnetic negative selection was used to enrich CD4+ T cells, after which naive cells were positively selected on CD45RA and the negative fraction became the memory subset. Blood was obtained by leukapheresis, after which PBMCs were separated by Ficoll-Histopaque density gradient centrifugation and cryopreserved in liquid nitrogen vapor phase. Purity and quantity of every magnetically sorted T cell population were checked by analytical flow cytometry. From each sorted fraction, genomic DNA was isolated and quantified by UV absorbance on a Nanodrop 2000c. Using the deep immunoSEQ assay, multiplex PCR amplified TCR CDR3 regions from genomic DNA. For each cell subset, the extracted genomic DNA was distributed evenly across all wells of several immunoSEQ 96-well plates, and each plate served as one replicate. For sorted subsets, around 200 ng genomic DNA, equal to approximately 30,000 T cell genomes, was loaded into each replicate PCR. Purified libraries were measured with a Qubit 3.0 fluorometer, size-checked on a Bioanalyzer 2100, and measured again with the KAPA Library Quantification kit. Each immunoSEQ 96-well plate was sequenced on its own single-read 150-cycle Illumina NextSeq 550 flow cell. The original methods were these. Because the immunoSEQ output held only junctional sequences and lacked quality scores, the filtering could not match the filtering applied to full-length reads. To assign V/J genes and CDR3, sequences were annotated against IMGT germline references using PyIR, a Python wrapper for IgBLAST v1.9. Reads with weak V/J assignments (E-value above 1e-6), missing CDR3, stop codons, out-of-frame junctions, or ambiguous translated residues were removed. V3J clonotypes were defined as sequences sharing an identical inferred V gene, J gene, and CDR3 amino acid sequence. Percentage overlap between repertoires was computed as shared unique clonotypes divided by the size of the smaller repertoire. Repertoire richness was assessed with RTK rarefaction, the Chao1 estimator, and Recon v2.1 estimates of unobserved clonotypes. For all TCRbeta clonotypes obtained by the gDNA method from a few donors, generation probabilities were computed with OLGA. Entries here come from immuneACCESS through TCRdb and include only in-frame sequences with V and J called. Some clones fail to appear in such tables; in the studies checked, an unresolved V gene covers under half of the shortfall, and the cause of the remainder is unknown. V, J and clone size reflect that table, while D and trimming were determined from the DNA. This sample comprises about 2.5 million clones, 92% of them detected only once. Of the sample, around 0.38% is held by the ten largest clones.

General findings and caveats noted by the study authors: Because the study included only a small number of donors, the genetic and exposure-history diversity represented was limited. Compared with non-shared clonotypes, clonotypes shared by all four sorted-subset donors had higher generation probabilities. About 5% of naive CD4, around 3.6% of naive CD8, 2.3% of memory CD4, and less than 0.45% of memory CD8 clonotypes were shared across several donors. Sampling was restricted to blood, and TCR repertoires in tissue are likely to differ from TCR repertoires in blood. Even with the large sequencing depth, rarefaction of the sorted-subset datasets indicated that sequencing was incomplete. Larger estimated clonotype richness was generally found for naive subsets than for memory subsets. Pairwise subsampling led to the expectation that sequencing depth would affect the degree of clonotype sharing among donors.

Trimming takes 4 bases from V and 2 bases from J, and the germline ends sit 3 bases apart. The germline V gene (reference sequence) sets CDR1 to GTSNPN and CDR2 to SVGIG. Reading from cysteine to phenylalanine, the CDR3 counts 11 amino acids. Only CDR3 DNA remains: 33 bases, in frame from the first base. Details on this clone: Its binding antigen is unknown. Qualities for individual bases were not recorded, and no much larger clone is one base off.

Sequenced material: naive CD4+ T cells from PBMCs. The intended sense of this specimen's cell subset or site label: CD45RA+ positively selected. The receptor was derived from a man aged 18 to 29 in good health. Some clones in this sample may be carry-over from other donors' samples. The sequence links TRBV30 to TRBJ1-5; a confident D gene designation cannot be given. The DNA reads TGTGCCTGGAAGGGCAATCAGCCCCAGCATTTT. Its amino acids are CAWKGNQPQHF.